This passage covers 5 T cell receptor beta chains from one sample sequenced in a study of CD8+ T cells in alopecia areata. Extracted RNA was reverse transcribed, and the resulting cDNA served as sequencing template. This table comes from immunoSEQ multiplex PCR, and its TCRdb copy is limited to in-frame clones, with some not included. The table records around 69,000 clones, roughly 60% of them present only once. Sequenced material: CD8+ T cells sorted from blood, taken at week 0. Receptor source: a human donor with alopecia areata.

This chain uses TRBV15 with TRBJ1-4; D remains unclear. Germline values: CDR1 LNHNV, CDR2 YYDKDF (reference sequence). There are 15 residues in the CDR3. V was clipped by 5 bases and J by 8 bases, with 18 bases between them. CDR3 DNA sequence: TGTGCCACCAGCGCTGGGAGAAGTTCAGGCGAAAAACTGTTTTTT. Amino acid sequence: CATSAGRSSGEKLFF.

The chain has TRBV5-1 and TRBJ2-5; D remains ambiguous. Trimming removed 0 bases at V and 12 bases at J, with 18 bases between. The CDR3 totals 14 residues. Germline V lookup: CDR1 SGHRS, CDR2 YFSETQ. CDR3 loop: CASSLAILSPLKYF. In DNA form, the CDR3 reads TGCGCCAGCAGCTTGGCCATCCTAAGTCCCCTCAAGTACTTC.

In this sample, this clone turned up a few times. The CDR3 here is CASSAHGQGYTGELFF. The CDR3 DNA reads as TGTGCCAGTAGTGCCCACGGACAGGGGTACACCGGGGAGCTGTTTTTT. The rearrangement links TRBV19 to TRBJ2-2, with TRBD1 identical over 9 bases. Trimming cost V 5 bases and J 3 bases; bases outside gene matches: 7. The CDR3 is made up of 16 amino acids. Germline V lookup: CDR1 LNHDA, CDR2 SQIVND (reference sequence).

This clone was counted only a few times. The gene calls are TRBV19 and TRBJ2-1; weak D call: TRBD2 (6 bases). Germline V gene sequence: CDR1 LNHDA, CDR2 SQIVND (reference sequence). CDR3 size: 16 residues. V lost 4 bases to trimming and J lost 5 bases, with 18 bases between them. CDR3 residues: CASSKPAGWRDNEQFF. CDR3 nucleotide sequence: TGTGCCAGTAGTAAGCCGGCGGGATGGCGAGACAATGAGCAGTTCTTC.

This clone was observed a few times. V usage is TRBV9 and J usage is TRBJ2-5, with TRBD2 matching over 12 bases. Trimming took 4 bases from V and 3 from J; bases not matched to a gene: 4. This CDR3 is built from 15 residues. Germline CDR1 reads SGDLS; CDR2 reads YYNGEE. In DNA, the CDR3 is TGTGCCAGCAGCCCGACTAGCGGGAGAGAAGAGACCCAGTACTTC. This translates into CASSPTSGREETQYF.